In its sample, the clone carrying this T cell receptor beta chain was seen once. CDR1 and CDR2 (germline): SGHNT, YYREEE (reference sequence). This CDR3 spans 14 amino acids. V was clipped by 2 bases and J by 6 bases, with 15 bases between them. This sample was included in a study of PD-L1 blockade in urothelial cancer. Study-wide background: Of prior chemotherapy regimens, patients had received between 0 and 3.

Assay: immunoSEQ multiplex PCR; the TCRdb copy retains only in-frame clones and omits some. The sample has around 40,000 clones; more than 70% are singletons. The TCR was taken from a man aged 55 to 70 with urothelial cancer. The chain couples TRBV5-4 to TRBJ2-7, with a possible D match to TRBD2 (5 bases). Source: PBMCs, taken around atezolizumab (anti-PD-L1) treatment. CDR3 bases: TGTGCCAGCAGCTTCGAACGGGATTCCGCCGAGCAGTACTTC. Residues: CASSFERDSAEQYF.